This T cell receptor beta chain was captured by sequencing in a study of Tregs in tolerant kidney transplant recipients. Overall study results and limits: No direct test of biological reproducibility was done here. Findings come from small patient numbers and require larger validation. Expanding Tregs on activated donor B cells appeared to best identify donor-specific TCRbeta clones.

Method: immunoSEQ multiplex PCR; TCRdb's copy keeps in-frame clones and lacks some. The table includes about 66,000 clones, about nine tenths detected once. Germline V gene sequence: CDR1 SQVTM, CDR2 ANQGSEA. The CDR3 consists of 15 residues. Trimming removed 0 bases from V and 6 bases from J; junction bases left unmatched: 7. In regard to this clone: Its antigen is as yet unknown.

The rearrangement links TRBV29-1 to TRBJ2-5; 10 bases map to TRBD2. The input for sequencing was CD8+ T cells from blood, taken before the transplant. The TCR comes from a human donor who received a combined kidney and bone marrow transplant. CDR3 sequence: CSVEDPTSGKKTQYF. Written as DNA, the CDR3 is TGCAGCGTTGAAGATCCCACTAGCGGGAAGAAGACCCAGTACTTC.